The 8 T cell receptor beta chains reported below all come from one sample, sequenced in a study of T cells after yellow fever vaccination. Each CDR3 protein is one row after TCRdb ran MiXCR on the 5' RACE reads. The sample carries about 300,000 distinct CDR3 sequences, around 10% recorded once. The sample in question was CD4+ T cells sorted from PBMCs, obtained 5 days after the yellow fever booster vaccination. Source of these receptors: a man aged 18 to 29 who received the YFV17D yellow fever vaccine.

This clonotype was seen a handful of times. V usage is TRBV20-1 and J usage is TRBJ2-5; the match to TRBD1 covers 9 bases. Germline V lookup: CDR1 DFQATT, CDR2 SNEGSKA (reference sequence). The trim removed 3 bases at V and 3 bases at J, leaving 8 bases unmatched. The CDR3 sequence is 15 residues long. The CDR3: CSARKTGGSEETQYF. CDR3 DNA: TGCAGTGCTAGGAAGACAGGGGGTTCCGAAGAGACCCAGTACTTC.

The J gene is TRBJ1-1, the V gene TRBV19; 7 bases are a match to TRBD1. The trim removed 3 bases at V and 8 bases at J, leaving 6 bases unmatched. CDR1 is LNHDA and CDR2 is SQIVND in the germline V gene (reference sequence). The CDR3 sequence is 13 residues long. The DNA for the CDR3 is TGTGCCAGTAGTATCGACAGGGATTTCGAAGCTTTCTTT. It codes for CASSIDRDFEAFF.

The gene calls are TRBV6-6 and TRBJ2-7, with D hard to call. Between the trimmed V and J ends, which lost 6 bases and 1 base, there was a span of 13 bases. The CDR3 extends over 14 amino acids. Germline CDR1 is MNHNY and CDR2 is SVGAGI (reference sequence). The CDR3 region has the DNA TGTGCCAGCAGCGGAACGGCTGCTTCCTACGAGCAGTACGTC. It specifies CASSGTAASYEQYV.

Only a few counts were recorded for this clonotype. The chain employs TRBV7-2 and TRBJ2-3, with 9 bases fitting TRBD1. V shed 7 bases, J shed 7 bases, and the junction held 9 bases outside the gene matches. The germline gives CDR1 SGHTA, CDR2 FQGNSA. This CDR3 contains 14 residues. The CDR3 coding sequence is TGTGCCAGCAACTTTGGGGACAGGGATAATACGCAGTATTTT. As protein: CASNFGDRDNTQYF.

This clonotype was observed many times. The genes are TRBV25-1 and TRBJ1-6, with no clear D. Germline lookup yields CDR1 MGHDK and CDR2 SYGVNS. The CDR3 has 13 residues. Trimming removed 3 bases at V and 5 bases at J, with 5 bases between. Here the CDR3 reads CASSEQDNSPLHF. The CDR3 DNA reads TGTGCCAGCAGTGAGCAGGATAATTCACCCCTCCACTTT.

Regarding this clonotype: Possible read error: a much larger clone is one base away. The chain couples TRBV6-5 to TRBJ1-4; D may be TRBD1 (6 bases). Germline-derived CDR1 and CDR2 are MNHEY and SVGAGI. There are 15 residues in the CDR3. The CDR3 spells CASSTEGRGNDKLFF. DNA of the CDR3: TGTGCCAGCAGCACCGAGGGCAGGGGTAATGATAAACTGTTTTTT.

The rearrangement joins TRBV7-2 to TRBJ1-1; maybe TRBD1 (6 bases). This CDR3 has 15 residues. Per the germline V gene, CDR1 is SGHTA and CDR2 is FQGNSA. Deletions cut 4 bases from V and 0 bases from J, with 12 bases between. The CDR3 sequence: CASSSTGTMNTEAFF. The CDR3 DNA reads TGTGCCAGCAGCTCAACAGGGACCATGAACACTGAAGCTTTCTTT.

V gene TRBV12-3 or TRBV12-4 combines with J gene TRBJ1-5, with D unclear. The CDR3 runs 14 residues. The V end was cut by 2 bases, the J end by 10 bases, with 15 bases between. The CDR3 DNA sequence: TGTGCCAGCAGTTTAAGTTTTGGAATAGGACCCCAGCATTTT. Protein product: CASSLSFGIGPQHF.